This TCR beta chain was captured by sequencing in a study of cytomegalovirus exposure and HLA in healthy donors. Findings and limits, study-wide: The listing of roughly 160 TCR beta chains classed them as cytomegalovirus-associated.

CDR1 is LGHNA and CDR2 is YNFKEQ in the germline V gene. The junction had 1 base not matched to a gene; V was cut back by 1 base and J by 3 bases. The CDR3 loop spans 15 amino acids. This clone came up a few times. What it binds is unknown. Primers: 60 Vbeta forward and 13 Jbeta reverse. TCRdb's table, derived via immunoSEQ multiplex PCR, lists solely in-frame clones and lacks some. The table lists approximately 90,000 clones, approximately 63% of them singletons. The receptor's source is a young woman in good health and CMV-seronegative. The chain has TRBV4-2 and TRBJ2-7; TRBD2 aligns across 12 bases. The sample was PBMCs. The CDR3 DNA reads as TGTGCCAGCAGCCAAGGACTAGCGGGGGTCTACGAGCAGTACTTC. It yields the protein CASSQGLAGVYEQYF.